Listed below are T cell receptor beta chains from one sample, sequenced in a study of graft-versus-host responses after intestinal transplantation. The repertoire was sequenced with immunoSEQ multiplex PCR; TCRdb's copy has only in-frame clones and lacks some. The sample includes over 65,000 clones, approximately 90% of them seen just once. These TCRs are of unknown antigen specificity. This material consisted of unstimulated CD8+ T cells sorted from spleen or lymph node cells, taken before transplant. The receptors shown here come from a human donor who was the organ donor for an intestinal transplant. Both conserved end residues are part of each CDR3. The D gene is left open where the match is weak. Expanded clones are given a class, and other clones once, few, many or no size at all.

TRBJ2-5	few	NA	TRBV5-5	TGTGCCAGCAGCCGGCACAGGGTAATGTACTTC	CASSRHRVMYF
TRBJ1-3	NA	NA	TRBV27	TGTGCCAGCAGTGAGAGGGGAATTGGAAACACCATATATTTT	CASSERGIGNTIYF
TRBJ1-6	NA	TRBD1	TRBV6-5	TGTGCCAGCAGCGGACAGGGTGTAGGTTCACCCCTCCACTTT	CASSGQGVGSPLHF
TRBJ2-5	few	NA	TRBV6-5	TGTGCCAGCAGTTACACTAGGGGGGGGTTCGAGACCCAGTACTTC	CASSYTRGGFETQYF
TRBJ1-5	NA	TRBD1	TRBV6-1	TGTGCCGGTGGTCCAGGGGGAAGCAATCAGCCCCAGCATTTT	CAGGPGGSNQPQHF
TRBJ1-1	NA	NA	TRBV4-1	TGCGCCAGCAGCCCGGGACAGAACACTGAAGCTTTCTTT	CASSPGQNTEAFF
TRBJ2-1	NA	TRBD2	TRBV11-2	TGTGCCAGCAGCTTAGAGCGGACGGGGACTAGCGCCTACAATGAGCAGTTCTTC	CASSLERTGTSAYNEQFF
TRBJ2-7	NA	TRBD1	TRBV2	TGTGCCACCCTAAGGACAGGGATGGGCGAGCAGTACTTC	CATLRTGMGEQYF
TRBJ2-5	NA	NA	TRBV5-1	TGCGCCAGCAGCTTAAAGGGAGAGACCCAGTACTTC	CASSLKGETQYF
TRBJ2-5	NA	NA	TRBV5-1	TGCGCCAGCAGCTTGATTAGCCGGCAAGAGACCCAGTACTTC	CASSLISRQETQYF
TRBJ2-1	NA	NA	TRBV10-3	TGTGCCACCCGACGGGGCAATGAGCAGTTCTTC	CATRRGNEQFF
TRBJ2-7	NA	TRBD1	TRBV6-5	TGTGCCAGCAGCGCCGGGACAGCCTACGAGCAGTACTTC	CASSAGTAYEQYF
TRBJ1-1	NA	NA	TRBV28	TGTGCCAGCAGTTCCCTCCCCACAGATTTGAACACTGAAGCTTTCTTT	CASSSLPTDLNTEAFF
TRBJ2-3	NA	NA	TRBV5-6	TGTGCCAGCAGCTTTTACAGCGGCTCCACAGATACGCAGTATTTT	CASSFYSGSTDTQYF
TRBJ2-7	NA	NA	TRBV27	TGTGCCAGCAGTTTAGGCCTAGAAGACTACGAGCAGTACTTC	CASSLGLEDYEQYF
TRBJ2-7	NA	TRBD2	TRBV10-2	TGCGCCAGCAGTGAAGCAGGACTAGCGGGAGGCGATGAGCAGTACTTC	CASSEAGLAGGDEQYF
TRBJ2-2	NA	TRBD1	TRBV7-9	TGTGCCAGCAGCTATCACGTTGGCAGGGGGCAAGCCGGGGAGCTGTTTTTT	CASSYHVGRGQAGELFF
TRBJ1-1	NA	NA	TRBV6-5	TGTGCCAGCAGTCACGGACCCTCTGAAGCTTTCTTT	CASSHGPSEAFF
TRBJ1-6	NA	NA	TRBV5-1	TGCGCCAGTAATGACGGCAACTCCTATAATTCACCCCTCCACTTT	CASNDGNSYNSPLHF
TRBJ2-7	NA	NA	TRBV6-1	TGTGCCACCTACCGGCCTTCCTACGAGCAGTACTTC	CATYRPSYEQYF
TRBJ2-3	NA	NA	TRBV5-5	TGTGCCAGCAGCTTGACCTCCTGGGGCAGGGATACGCAGTATTTT	CASSLTSWGRDTQYF
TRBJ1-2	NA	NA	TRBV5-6	TGTGCCAGCAGCAGACAGGCAGGCTACACCTTC	CASSRQAGYTF
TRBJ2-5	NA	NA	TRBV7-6	TGTGCCAGCAGTACCGGGGCCGAGACCCAGTACTTC	CASSTGAETQYF
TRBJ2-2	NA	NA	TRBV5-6	TGTGCCAGCAGCTTGGCGGCAGGCCTTGTCATCACCGGGGAGCTGTTTTTT	CASSLAAGLVITGELFF
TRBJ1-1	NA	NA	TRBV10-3	TGTGCCATCTTAGGGGGGGTAGCTTTCTTT	CAILGGVAFF
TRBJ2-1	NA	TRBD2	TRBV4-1	TGCGCCAGCAGCCACCTAGGACTAGCGGTTTACAATGAGCAGTTCTTC	CASSHLGLAVYNEQFF
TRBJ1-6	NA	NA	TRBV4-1	TGCGCCAGCAGCCCGGGACATCGATCACCCCTCCACTTT	CASSPGHRSPLHF
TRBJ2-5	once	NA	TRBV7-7	TGTGCCAGCAGCTTAGATGCGTCGCCCACGGGGGAGACCCAGTACTTC	CASSLDASPTGETQYF
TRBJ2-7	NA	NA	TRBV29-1	TGCAGCGTCCAGGCAGGGGGGTACGAGCAGTACTTC	CSVQAGGYEQYF
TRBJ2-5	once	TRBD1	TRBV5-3	TGTGCCAGAAGCTTGGCCAGGGGGCAGAGAGAGACCCAGTACTTC	CARSLARGQRETQYF
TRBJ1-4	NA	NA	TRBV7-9	TGTGCCAGCAGCGTGCGGAAAAGGCAGGGTGTAGGAGAAAAACTGTTTTTT	CASSVRKRQGVGEKLFF
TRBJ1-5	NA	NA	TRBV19	TGTGCCACCCGATCGGGGGGAAGTCAGCCCCAGCATTTT	CATRSGGSQPQHF
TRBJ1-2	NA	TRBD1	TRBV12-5	TGTGCTAGTGGTCCGTATTGGGACAGGGCATCGACTAACTATGGCTACACCTTC	CASGPYWDRASTNYGYTF
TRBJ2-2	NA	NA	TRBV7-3	TGTGCCAGCAGCTTTTCGCGAACCCGGGGGCTAAACACCGGGGAGCTGTTTTTT	CASSFSRTRGLNTGELFF
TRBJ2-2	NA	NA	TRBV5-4	TGTGCTATAAAAGGACCCGGGGAGCTGTTTTTT	CAIKGPGELFF
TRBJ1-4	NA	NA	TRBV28	TGTGCCAGCAGTTTATGGTCCCCCTTAGTAGCAACTAATGAAAAACTGTTTTTT	CASSLWSPLVATNEKLFF
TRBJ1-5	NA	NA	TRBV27	TGTGCCAGCAGTCCGCAAAACAGCTGGGATCAGCCCCAGCATTTT	CASSPQNSWDQPQHF
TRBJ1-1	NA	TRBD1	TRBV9	TGTGCCAGCTCCAGTCTGCGACAGGGGGCGGAGAACACTGAAGCTTTCTTT	CASSSLRQGAENTEAFF
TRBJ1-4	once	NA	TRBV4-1	TGCGCCAGCAGCCAAGATAGAAGTGAAAAACTGTTTTTT	CASSQDRSEKLFF
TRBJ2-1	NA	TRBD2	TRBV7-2	TGTGCCAGCAGCCACCTGAGAAATAGCGGGGGCCCCAACAATGAGCAGTTCTTC	CASSHLRNSGGPNNEQFF
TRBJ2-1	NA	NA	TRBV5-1	TGCGCCAGCAGCTCTGGACTCGGAGGGCAAAGAGGTGAGCAGTTCTTC	CASSSGLGGQRGEQFF
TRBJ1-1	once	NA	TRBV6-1	TGTGCCAGCAGTGAAAGTGAAGCTTTCTTT	CASSESEAFF
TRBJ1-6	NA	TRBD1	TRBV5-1	TGCGCCAGCAGCCCCCGGGACAGGGTTCGGAATTCACCCCTCCACTTT	CASSPRDRVRNSPLHF
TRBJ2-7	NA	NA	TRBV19	TGTGCCAGTAGTAGCCTCAGGGGCAACGAGCAGTACTTC	CASSSLRGNEQYF
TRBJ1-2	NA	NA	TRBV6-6	TGTGCCAGCAAATACCCCTCTTCGGGCCCAAGAGGCTACACCTTC	CASKYPSSGPRGYTF
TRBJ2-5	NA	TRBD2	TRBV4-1	TGCGCCAGCAGCCGATTAGCGGGACCCCAAGAGACCCAGTACTTC	CASSRLAGPQETQYF